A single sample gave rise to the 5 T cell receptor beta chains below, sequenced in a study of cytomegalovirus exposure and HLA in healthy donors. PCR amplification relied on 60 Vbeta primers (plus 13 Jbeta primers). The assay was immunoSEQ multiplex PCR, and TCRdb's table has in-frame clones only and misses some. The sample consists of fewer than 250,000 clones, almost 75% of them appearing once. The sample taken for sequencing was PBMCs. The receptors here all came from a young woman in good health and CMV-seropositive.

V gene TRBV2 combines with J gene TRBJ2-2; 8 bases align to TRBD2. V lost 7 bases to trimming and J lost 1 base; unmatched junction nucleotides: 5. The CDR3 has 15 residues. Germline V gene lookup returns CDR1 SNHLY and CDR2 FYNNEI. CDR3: CASILGRVNTGELFF. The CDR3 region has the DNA TGTGCCAGCATCCTCGGGAGGGTGAACACCGGGGAGCTGTTTTTT.

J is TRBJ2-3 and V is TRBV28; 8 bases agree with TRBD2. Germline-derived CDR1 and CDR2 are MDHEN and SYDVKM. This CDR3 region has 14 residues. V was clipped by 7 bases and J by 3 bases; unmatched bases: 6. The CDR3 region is CASTGRAGTDTQYF. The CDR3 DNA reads TGTGCCAGCACCGGGAGGGCCGGGACAGATACGCAGTATTTT. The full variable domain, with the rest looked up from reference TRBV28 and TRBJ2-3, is DVKVTQSSRYLVKRTGEKVFLECVQDMDHENMFWYRQDPGLGLRLIYFSYDVKMKEKGDIPEGYSVSREKKERFSLILESASTNQTSMYLCASTGRAGTDTQYFGPGTRLTVL.

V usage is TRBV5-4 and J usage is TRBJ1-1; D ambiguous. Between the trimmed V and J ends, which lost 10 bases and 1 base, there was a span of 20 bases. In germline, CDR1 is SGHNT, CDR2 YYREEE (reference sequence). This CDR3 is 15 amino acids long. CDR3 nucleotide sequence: TGTGCCGTTGGGTTCGGAGAGATACAGAACACTGAAGCTTTCTTT. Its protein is CAVGFGEIQNTEAFF.

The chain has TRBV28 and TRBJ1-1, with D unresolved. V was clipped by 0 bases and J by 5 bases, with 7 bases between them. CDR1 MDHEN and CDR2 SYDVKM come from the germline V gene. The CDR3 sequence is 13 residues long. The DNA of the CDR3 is TGTGCCAGCAGTTTATGGGGAGAGACTGAAGCTTTCTTT. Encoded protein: CASSLWGETEAFF.

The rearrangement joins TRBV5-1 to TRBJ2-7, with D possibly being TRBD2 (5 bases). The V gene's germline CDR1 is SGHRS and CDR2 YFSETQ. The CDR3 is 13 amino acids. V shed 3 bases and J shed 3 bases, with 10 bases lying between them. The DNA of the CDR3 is TGCGCCAGCAGCTCGGGTGGAGGCTACGAGCAGTACTTC. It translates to CASSSGGGYEQYF.